The 10 T cell receptor beta chains below all came from one sample that was sequenced in a study of breast tumors, draining lymph nodes, adjacent tissues. Using its own MiXCR run on the multiplex PCR reads, TCRdb lists one record per CDR3 protein. The sample comprises about 130,000 distinct CDR3 sequences, 15% to 20% of which are singletons, and more than 3% rests with the top ten. Breast cancer patients provided tissue from their axillary draining lymph nodes. Material: axillary lymph node tissue. The receptors derive from a female donor with breast cancer. Some clones in this sample may be carry-over from other donors' samples.

In this sample, this clonotype turned up many times. The gene calls are TRBV4-1 and TRBJ2-7, with D perhaps TRBD1 or TRBD2 (5 bases each). V gave up 2 bases and J gave up 5 bases, with 16 bases separating them. The CDR3 is 15 amino acids. CDR1 and CDR2 (germline): MGHRA, YSYEKL. CDR3 in amino acids: CASSQPPGPRDEQYF. DNA for the CDR3: TGCGCCAGCAGCCAACCGCCGGGGCCTCGGGACGAGCAGTACTTC.

This clonotype was detected ten times or more. The chain couples TRBV24-1 to TRBJ1-2; D is unresolved. This CDR3 contains 14 residues. The V end was cut by 0 bases, the J end by 6 bases, with 10 bases between. Per the germline V gene, CDR1 is KGHDR and CDR2 is SFDVKD. The CDR3 DNA sequence: TGTGCCACCAGTGATTTGGGCTTCTCGGATGGCTACACCTTC. Translating it yields CATSDLGFSDGYTF.

The sample holds one count of this clonotype. This may arise from a read error, as a much more abundant clone is one base away. The gene calls are TRBV27 and TRBJ2-7, with 11 bases lining up with TRBD2. The CDR3 is 13 residues long. Germline lookup yields CDR1 MNHEY and CDR2 SMNVEV (reference sequence). The CDR3 nucleotides are TGTGCCAGCACCCTACTAGCGGGAGACGAGCGGTACTTC. Its protein is CASTLLAGDERYF.

Details on this clonotype: A much larger clonotype is one base distant, so this may be a read error. The CDR3 carries no conserved terminal phenylalanine or tryptophan, so it likely arises from a read error. The chain is built from TRBV4-1 and TRBJ2-1; D not certain. The germline V gene encodes CDR1 MGHRA and CDR2 YSYEKL. This CDR3 region has 14 residues. Trimming pared 0 bases from V and 5 bases from J, leaving 8 bases between. The CDR3 loop reads CASSQDGWNNEQFL. The CDR3 coding sequence is TGCGCCAGCAGCCAAGATGGTTGGAACAATGAGCAGTTCCTC.

In DNA form, the CDR3 reads TGTGCCAGCAGCTTGTATGGCAATCAGCCCCAGCATTTT. Translated: CASSLYGNQPQHF. J is TRBJ1-5 and V is TRBV5-8; D is unresolved. Trimming cost V 1 base and J 2 bases, with 4 bases left between them. The CDR3 length is 13 residues. Germline CDR1 is SGHTS and CDR2 is YDEGEE.

For this clonotype: A single base separates this from a much larger clone, so it may be a read error. The rearrangement links TRBV7-8 to TRBJ1-4; D might be TRBD1 (5 bases). Germline V gene data show CDR1 as SGHVS and CDR2 as FQNEAQ. CDR3 length: 16 residues. The ends were cut back, 8 bases at V and 0 bases at J, with 16 bases in the middle. Here the CDR3 DNA reads TGTGCCAGCGGCTCCCTCAAAGGGGCAACTAATGAAAAACTGTTTTTT. It translates to CASGSLKGATNEKLFF.

This clonotype was picked up many times. CDR3 sequence (DNA): TGTGCCAGCAGCCACCCCAAGGACTACGAGCAGTACTTC. Translated: CASSHPKDYEQYF. V gene TRBV4-2 combines with J gene TRBJ2-7; unclear D gene. The V gene lost 3 bases and the J gene lost 3 bases, with 9 bases spanning the gap. The CDR3 spans 13 residues. Germline V lookup: CDR1 LGHNA, CDR2 YNFKEQ.

This clonotype was picked up one time. This may come from a read error, since a much larger clone is one base off. Because it lacks the conserved phenylalanine or tryptophan at the end, this CDR3 is likely a read error. This rearrangement joins TRBV6-1 to TRBJ1-3, with unresolved D. This CDR3 is built from 16 residues. The germline V gene encodes CDR1 MNHNS and CDR2 SASEGT. Trimming removed 0 bases at V and 0 bases at J, with 9 bases between. Here the CDR3 reads CASSEAADFSGNTIYC. CDR3 sequence (DNA): TGTGCCAGCAGTGAAGCGGCGGATTTCTCTGGAAACACCATATATTGT.

V gene TRBV28 combines with J gene TRBJ2-1; the D is unclear. Per germline, CDR1 MDHEN and CDR2 SYDVKM. The CDR3 extends over 15 amino acids. V lost 1 base to trimming and J lost 9 bases, with 16 bases between them. The CDR3 sequence is CASSLYTGTKGEQFF. The CDR3, as DNA: TGTGCCAGCAGTTTATATACGGGTACGAAGGGTGAGCAGTTCTTC.

There are many counts of this clonotype. The V gene is TRBV6-5, the J gene TRBJ2-5, with 7 bases aligning to TRBD1. CDR3 length: 16 amino acids. The germline gives CDR1 MNHEY, CDR2 SVGAGI. With 2 bases clipped from V and 2 bases from J, the junction kept 8 bases outside the gene matches. The chain's CDR3 is CASSYRDRVRQETQYF. The CDR3 bases are TGTGCCAGCAGTTACCGCGACAGGGTACGGCAAGAGACCCAGTACTTC.